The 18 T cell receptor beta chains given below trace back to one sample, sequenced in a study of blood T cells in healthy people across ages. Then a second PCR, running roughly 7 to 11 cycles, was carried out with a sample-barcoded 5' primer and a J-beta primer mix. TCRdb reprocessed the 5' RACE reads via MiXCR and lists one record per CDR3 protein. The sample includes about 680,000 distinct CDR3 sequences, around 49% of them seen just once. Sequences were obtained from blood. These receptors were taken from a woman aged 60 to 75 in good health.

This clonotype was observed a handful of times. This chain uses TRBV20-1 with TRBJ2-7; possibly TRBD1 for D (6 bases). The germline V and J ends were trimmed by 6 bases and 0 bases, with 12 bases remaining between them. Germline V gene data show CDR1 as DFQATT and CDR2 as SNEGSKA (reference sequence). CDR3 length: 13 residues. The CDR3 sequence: CSAQDRISYEQYF. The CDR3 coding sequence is TGCAGTGCACAGGACAGAATCTCCTACGAGCAGTACTTC.

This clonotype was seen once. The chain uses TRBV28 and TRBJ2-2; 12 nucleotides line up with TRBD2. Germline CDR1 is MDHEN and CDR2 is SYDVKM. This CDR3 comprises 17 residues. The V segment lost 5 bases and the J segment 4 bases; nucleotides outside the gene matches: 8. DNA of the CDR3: TGTGCCAGCAGTACCCTTCGGACTAGCGGGATCACCGGGGAGCTGTTTTTT. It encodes CASSTLRTSGITGELFF.

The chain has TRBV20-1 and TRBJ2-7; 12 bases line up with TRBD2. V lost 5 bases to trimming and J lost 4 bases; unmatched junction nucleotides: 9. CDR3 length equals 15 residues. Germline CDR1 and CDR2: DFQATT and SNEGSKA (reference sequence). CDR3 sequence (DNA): TGCAGTGCTCTCCTGGGAACTAGCGGGAGGTACGAGCAGTACTTC. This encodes CSALLGTSGRYEQYF.

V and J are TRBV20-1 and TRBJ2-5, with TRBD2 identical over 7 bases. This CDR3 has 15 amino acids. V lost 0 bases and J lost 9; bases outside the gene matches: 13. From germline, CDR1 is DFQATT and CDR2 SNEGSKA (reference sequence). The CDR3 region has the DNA TGCAGTGCTAGAGATAGGGAGGGCCGCCCTAGGGCCCAGTACTTC. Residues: CSARDREGRPRAQYF.

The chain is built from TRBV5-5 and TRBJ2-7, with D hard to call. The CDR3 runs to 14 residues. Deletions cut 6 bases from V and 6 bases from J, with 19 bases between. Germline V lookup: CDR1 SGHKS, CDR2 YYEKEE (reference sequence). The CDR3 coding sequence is TGTGCCAGCACCCCAGACACGCACTACGGCGAGCAGTACTTC. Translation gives CASTPDTHYGEQYF.

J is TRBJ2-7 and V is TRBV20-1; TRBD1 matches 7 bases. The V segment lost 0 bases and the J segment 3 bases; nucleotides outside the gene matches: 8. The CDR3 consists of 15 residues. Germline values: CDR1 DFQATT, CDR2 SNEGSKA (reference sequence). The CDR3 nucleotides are TGCAGTGCTAGAGACCGGAAGACAGGGCTCTACGAGCAGTACTTC. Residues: CSARDRKTGLYEQYF.

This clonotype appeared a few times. CDR3 in amino acids: CSGSTGQGAYEQYF. The CDR3 DNA reads as TGCAGCGGGAGTACTGGACAGGGGGCCTACGAGCAGTACTTC. The V gene is TRBV29-1, the J gene TRBJ2-7; 10 bases are shared with TRBD1. Germline CDR1 reads SQVTM; CDR2 reads ANQGSEA. The CDR3 spans 14 residues. Losses at the gene ends were 7 bases for V and 2 bases for J; bases not matched to a gene: 8.

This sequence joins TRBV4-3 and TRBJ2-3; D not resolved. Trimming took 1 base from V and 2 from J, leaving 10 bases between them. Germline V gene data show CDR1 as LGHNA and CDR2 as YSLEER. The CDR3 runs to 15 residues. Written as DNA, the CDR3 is TGCGCCAGCAGCCAAGTGCTACAGTCCACAGATACGCAGTATTTT. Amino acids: CASSQVLQSTDTQYF.

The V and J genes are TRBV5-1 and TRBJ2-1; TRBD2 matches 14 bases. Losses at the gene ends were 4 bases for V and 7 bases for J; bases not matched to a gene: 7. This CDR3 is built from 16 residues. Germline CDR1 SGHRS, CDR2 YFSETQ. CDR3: CASSHGLAGGENEQFF. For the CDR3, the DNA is TGCGCCAGCAGCCACGGACTAGCGGGAGGTGAGAATGAGCAGTTCTTC.

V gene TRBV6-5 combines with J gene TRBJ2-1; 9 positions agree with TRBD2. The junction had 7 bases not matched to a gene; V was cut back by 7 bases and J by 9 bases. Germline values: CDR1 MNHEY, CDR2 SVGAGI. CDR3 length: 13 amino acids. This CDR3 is CASTTGRGGEQFF. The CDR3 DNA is TGTGCCAGCACCACCGGGCGGGGGGGTGAGCAGTTCTTC.

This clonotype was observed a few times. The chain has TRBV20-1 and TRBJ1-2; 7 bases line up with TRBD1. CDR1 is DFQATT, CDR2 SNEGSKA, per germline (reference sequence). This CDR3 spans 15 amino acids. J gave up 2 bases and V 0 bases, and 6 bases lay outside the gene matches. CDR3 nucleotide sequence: TGCAGTGCTAGAGACTCTACAGGGGCGAACTATGGCTACACCTTC. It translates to CSARDSTGANYGYTF.

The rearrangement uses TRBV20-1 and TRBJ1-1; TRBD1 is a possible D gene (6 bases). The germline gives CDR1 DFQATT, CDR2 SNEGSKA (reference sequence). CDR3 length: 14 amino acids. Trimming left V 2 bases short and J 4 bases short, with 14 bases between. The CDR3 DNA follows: TGCAGTGCTAGATCCGGTCTGGGGGCCACTGAAGCTTTCTTT. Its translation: CSARSGLGATEAFF.

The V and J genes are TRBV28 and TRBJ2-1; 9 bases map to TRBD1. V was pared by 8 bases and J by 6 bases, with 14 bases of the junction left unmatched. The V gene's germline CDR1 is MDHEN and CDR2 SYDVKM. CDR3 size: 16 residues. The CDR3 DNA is TGTGCCAGCCGATCCCACCCGGGACAGGGTGTCAATGAGCAGTTCTTC. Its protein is CASRSHPGQGVNEQFF.

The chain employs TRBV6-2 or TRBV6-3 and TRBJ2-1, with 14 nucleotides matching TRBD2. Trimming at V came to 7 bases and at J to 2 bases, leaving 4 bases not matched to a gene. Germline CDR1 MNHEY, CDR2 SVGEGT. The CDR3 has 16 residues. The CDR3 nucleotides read TGTGCCAGCACGAGACTAGCGGGAGGGACCTACAATGAGCAGTTCTTC. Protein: CASTRLAGGTYNEQFF.

The CDR3 region is CASSRSGKTEAFF. CDR3 sequence (DNA): TGTGCCAGCAGCCGATCAGGGAAAACTGAAGCTTTCTTT. The V and J genes are TRBV6-5 and TRBJ1-1, with a weak D call TRBD1 (5 bases). The germline CDR1 and CDR2 sequences are MNHEY and SVGAGI. The CDR3 sequence is 13 residues long. Trimming removed 6 bases from V and 5 bases from J, with 13 bases in between.

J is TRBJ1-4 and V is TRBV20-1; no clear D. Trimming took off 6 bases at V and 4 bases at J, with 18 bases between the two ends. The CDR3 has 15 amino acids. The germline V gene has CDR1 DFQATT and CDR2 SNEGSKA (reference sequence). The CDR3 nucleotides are TGCAGTGCCCCGAACCGACAAGGCGGTAATGAAAAACTGTTTTTT. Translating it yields CSAPNRQGGNEKLFF.

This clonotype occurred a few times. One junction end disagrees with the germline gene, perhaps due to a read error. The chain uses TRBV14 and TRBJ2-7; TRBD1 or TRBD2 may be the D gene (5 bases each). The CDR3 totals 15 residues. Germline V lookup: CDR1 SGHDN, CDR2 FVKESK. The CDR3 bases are TGTGCCAGCAGCCCTTCCGGGACCAGGTCCTTCGAGCAGTACTTC. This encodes CASSPSGTRSFEQYF.

The CDR3, as DNA: TGTGCCAGCAGTCCGGGACGAGAGCACCTAGATACGCAGTATTTT. Protein: CASSPGREHLDTQYF. V usage is TRBV12-3 or TRBV12-4 and J usage is TRBJ2-3, with D perhaps assigned TRBD1 or TRBD2 (5 bases each). V lost 5 bases to trimming and J lost 5 bases, with 17 bases between them. The CDR3 extends over 15 amino acids.